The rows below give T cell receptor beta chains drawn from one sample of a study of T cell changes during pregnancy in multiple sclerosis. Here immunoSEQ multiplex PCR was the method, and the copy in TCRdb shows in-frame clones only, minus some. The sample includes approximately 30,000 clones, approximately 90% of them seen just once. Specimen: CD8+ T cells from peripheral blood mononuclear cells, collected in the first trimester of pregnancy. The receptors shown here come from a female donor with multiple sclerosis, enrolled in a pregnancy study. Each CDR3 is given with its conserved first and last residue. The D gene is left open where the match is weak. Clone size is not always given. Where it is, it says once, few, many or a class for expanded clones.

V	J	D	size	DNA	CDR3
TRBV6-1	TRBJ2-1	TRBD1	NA	TGTGCCAGCAGGAACAGGGGGGAGTTTGGTGAGCAGTTCTTC	CASRNRGEFGEQFF
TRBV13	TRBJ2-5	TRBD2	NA	TGTGCCAGCAGCCGGACGGGGGGTGGAGAGACCCAGTACTTC	CASSRTGGGETQYF
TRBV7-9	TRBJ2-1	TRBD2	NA	TGTGCCAGCAGACTTATAGCGGGCAATGAGCAGTTCTTC	CASRLIAGNEQFF
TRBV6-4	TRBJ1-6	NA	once	TGTGCCAGCAGTGACTCGAGGGAGGCGGGTTCACCCCTCCACTTT	CASSDSREAGSPLHF
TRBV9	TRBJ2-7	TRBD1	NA	TGTGCCAGCAGCGTAGCTTCGGACAGGTACTACGAGCAGTACTTC	CASSVASDRYYEQYF
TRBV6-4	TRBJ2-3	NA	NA	TGTGCCAGCAGTGGCGGACAGAGCACAGATACGCAGTATTTT	CASSGGQSTDTQYF
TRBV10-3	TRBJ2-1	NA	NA	TGTGCCATCAGTGTAACAGCAAACAATGAGCAGTTCTTC	CAISVTANNEQFF
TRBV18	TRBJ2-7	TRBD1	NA	TGTGCCAGCTCACCGAGGGACAGCTACGAGCAGTACTTC	CASSPRDSYEQYF
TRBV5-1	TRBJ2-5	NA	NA	TGCGCCAGCAGCTCATGGCAGGGGACGGAGACCCAGTACTTC	CASSSWQGTETQYF
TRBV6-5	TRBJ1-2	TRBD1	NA	TGTGCCAGCAGTTTCGGGACAGGGGGGGGCTACACCTTC	CASSFGTGGGYTF
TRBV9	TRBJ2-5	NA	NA	TGTGCCAGCAGCGTAGACGAGGGAATGGCCCAGTACTTC	CASSVDEGMAQYF
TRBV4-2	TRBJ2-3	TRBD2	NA	TGTGCCAGCAGCCAAGATGCTAGCGGGAGGTATGTCAGCACAGATACGCAGTATTTT	CASSQDASGRYVSTDTQYF
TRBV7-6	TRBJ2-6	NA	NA	TGTGCCAGCAGCTTAGATGGAGGCTCTGGGGCCAACGTCCTGACTTTC	CASSLDGGSGANVLTF
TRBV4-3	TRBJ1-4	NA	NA	TGCGCCAGCAGCCAAGAAAACGTCGGCGGTGAAAAACTGTTTTTT	CASSQENVGGEKLFF
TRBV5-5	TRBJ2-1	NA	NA	TGTGCCAGCAGCTTAAACAGCATCAATGAGCAGTTCTTC	CASSLNSINEQFF
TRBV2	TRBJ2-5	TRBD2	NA	TGTGCCAGCAGTGATATCGAGCGGGAGTTTATGGAGACCCAGTACTTC	CASSDIEREFMETQYF
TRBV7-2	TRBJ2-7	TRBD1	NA	TGTGCCAGCAGCTTATCCGAAGGGGGCCCGTACGAGCAGTACTTC	CASSLSEGGPYEQYF
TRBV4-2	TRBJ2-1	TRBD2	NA	TGTGCCAGCAGCCCCCTAGCGGGAGTAAATGAGCAGTTCTTC	CASSPLAGVNEQFF
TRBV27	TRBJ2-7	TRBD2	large	TGTGCCGCGGGAGGCTTGGGGGAGCAGTACTTC	CAAGGLGEQYF
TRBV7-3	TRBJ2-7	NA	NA	TGTGCCAGCAGCCCTGAGGTAGGGGGCGAGCAGTACTTC	CASSPEVGGEQYF